The 16 T cell receptor beta chains given below trace back to one sample, sequenced in a study of response to subunit inactivated influenza vaccine. TCRdb re-called the RT-PCR reads through MiXCR, storing one row per CDR3 protein. The data hold approximately 570,000 distinct CDR3 sequences, with 7.5% to 8.5% observed a single time. The sample in question was PBMCs from blood, obtained less than 30 months after vaccination. Receptors originate from a man aged 45 to 70 who received an inactivated influenza vaccine.

This clonotype appeared many times. The chain combines TRBV27 with TRBJ2-1; TRBD1 or TRBD2 may be the D gene (5 bases each). The germline V gene encodes CDR1 MNHEY and CDR2 SMNVEV (reference sequence). Trimming removed 6 bases from V and 9 bases from J, with 15 bases in between. This CDR3 spans 13 amino acids. The CDR3 DNA follows: TGTGCCAGCAGGCGAAGTGGGGACGGTGAGCAGTTCTTC. Translating gives CASRRSGDGEQFF.

This clonotype was counted only a few times. V is TRBV4-3 and J is TRBJ2-1; TRBD1 matches at 11 bases. CDR3 length equals 14 residues. Trimming took 4 bases from V and 8 from J; bases not matched to a gene: 4. Germline values: CDR1 LGHNA, CDR2 YSLEER. The CDR3 DNA reads as TGCGCCAGCAGCCGGACAGGGGGCCGGTATGAGCAGTTCTTC. It encodes CASSRTGGRYEQFF.

This clonotype was counted a few times. The rearrangement links TRBV4-1 to TRBJ1-4, with D possibly TRBD1 on 6 matching bases. Germline lookup yields CDR1 MGHRA and CDR2 YSYEKL. V was cut by 3 bases and J by 8 bases, with 16 bases left in between. CDR3 length: 15 residues. The CDR3 sequence: CASSQEGHPTEKLFF. CDR3 nucleotide sequence: TGCGCCAGCAGCCAGGAGGGACACCCTACCGAAAAACTGTTTTTT.

This clonotype was counted ten times or more. V is TRBV28 and J is TRBJ1-5, with D hard to call. Germline V gene lookup returns CDR1 MDHEN and CDR2 SYDVKM. The CDR3 is 12 residues long. The germline V and J ends were trimmed by 2 bases and 6 bases, with 5 bases remaining between them. CDR3 coding DNA: TGTGCCAGCAGTTTAAATCCTCAGCCCCAGCATTTT. It is translated as CASSLNPQPQHF.

V and J are TRBV3-1 and TRBJ1-3, with D unresolved. This CDR3 is 16 amino acids long. Trimming pared 0 bases from V and 0 bases from J, leaving 9 bases between. Germline CDR1 reads LGHDT; CDR2 reads YNNKEL (reference sequence). CDR3 DNA sequence: TGTGCCAGCAGCCAAGAGCGGTCACACTCTGGAAACACCATATATTTT. Its protein is CASSQERSHSGNTIYF. The variable domain in full, completed from reference TRBV3-1 and TRBJ1-3, reads DTAVSQTPKYLVTQMGNDKSIKCEQNLGHDTMYWYKQDSKKFLKIMFSYNNKELIINETVPNRFSPKSPDKAHLNLHINSLELGDSAVYFCASSQERSHSGNTIYFGEGSWLTVV.

There are a few counts of this clonotype. The chain couples TRBV15 to TRBJ1-5, with TRBD1 matching over 9 bases. J lost 9 bases, V lost 3 bases, and 9 bases had no gene match. Germline CDR1 and CDR2: LNHNV and YYDKDF (reference sequence). The CDR3 contains 15 residues. The CDR3 protein is CATSSRRTGAPPQHF. CDR3 DNA sequence: TGTGCCACCAGCAGTCGTCGGACAGGGGCGCCGCCCCAGCATTTT.

Written as DNA, the CDR3 is TGTGCCAGCAGCTTAGGGGTGGGCAAAAACATTCAGTACTTC. Protein sequence: CASSLGVGKNIQYF. This chain joins TRBV7-2 and TRBJ2-4; no reliable D call. Trimming took off 1 base at V and 3 bases at J, with 7 bases between the two ends. Germline CDR1 is SGHTA and CDR2 is FQGNSA. CDR3 length: 14 residues.

In its sample, this clonotype was seen a few times. This rearrangement joins TRBV20-1 to TRBJ2-2, with 8 bases matching TRBD2. Germline V gene data show CDR1 as DFQATT and CDR2 as SNEGSKA (reference sequence). The CDR3 has 14 amino acids. V lost 3 bases, J lost 5 bases, and 5 bases stayed unmatched. The CDR3 loop reads CSASERLATGELFF. In DNA, the CDR3 is TGCAGTGCTAGCGAGAGACTAGCGACCGGGGAGCTGTTTTTT.

The chain is built from TRBV20-1 and TRBJ2-3; 8 bases agree with TRBD2. CDR3 length: 15 residues. CDR1 and CDR2 (germline): DFQATT, SNEGSKA (reference sequence). The V segment lost 6 bases and the J segment 2 bases; nucleotides outside the gene matches: 10. Written as DNA, the CDR3 is TGCAGTGCCACTCCCCTGCGGGGGGCCACAGATACGCAGTATTTT. Its protein product is CSATPLRGATDTQYF.

This clonotype appeared many times. The chain is built from TRBV5-6 and TRBJ2-1; unclear D gene. From germline, CDR1 is SGHDT and CDR2 YYEEEE. V lost 6 bases and J lost 4, with 8 bases in between. CDR3 length: 12 amino acids. The CDR3 reads CASTLGYNEQFF. The CDR3 coding sequence is TGTGCCAGCACCCTAGGGTACAATGAGCAGTTCTTC.

The sample holds many counts of this clonotype. The genes are TRBV5-1 and TRBJ2-7, with D perhaps TRBD2 (6 bases). Trimming removed 4 bases at V and 6 bases at J, with 14 bases between. Per germline, CDR1 SGHRS and CDR2 YFSETQ. This CDR3 spans 13 amino acids. The CDR3 region is CASSPPEGFEQYF. Here the CDR3 DNA reads TGCGCCAGCAGCCCACCGGAGGGGTTCGAGCAGTACTTC.

This clonotype has a count of ten or more. The chain recombines TRBV5-1 with TRBJ2-7; 9 nucleotides align to TRBD2. The junction had 6 bases not matched to a gene; V was cut back by 4 bases and J by 7 bases. This CDR3 is built from 13 residues. Germline values: CDR1 SGHRS, CDR2 YFSETQ. CDR3: CASSTGLAKEQYF. The CDR3 DNA is TGCGCCAGCAGCACGGGACTAGCAAAGGAGCAGTACTTC.

The rearrangement uses TRBV19 and TRBJ1-4; possible D gene TRBD1, 5 bases. The CDR3 has 17 residues. With 8 bases removed from V and 0 bases from J, the gap between germline ends came to 19 bases. Looked up from germline, CDR1 is LNHDA and CDR2 is SQIVND (reference sequence). CDR3 DNA sequence: TGTGCCAGTTCTGGTGTGCAGGGTGGAGCAACTAATGAAAAACTGTTTTTT. Its protein product is CASSGVQGGATNEKLFF.

This clonotype was seen only once. The chain is built from TRBV12-3 or TRBV12-4 and TRBJ2-3, with 8 bases matching TRBD1. V lost 11 bases, J lost 1 base, and 17 bases stayed unmatched. CDR3 length: 17 residues. CDR3 nucleotide sequence: TGTGCCCGCTGTTTAAGCCCCGGGACAGGACGCACAGATACGCAGTATTTT. It translates to CARCLSPGTGRTDTQYF.

The chain carries TRBV21-1 and TRBJ2-7; the table names TRBD2, a call not compared with the DNA. TRBV21-1 is a pseudogene. The CDR3 is 17 amino acids. For the CDR3, the DNA is TGTGCCAGCAGCAAATACGGGAGGGACCTTTGCTCCTACGAGCAGTACTTC. This sequence encodes CASSKYGRDLCSYEQYF.

V and J are TRBV4-3 and TRBJ1-1; D is undetermined. CDR1 and CDR2 (germline): LGHNA, YSLEER. The CDR3 has 13 residues. V dropped 6 bases and J dropped 3 bases, with 11 bases sitting between them. The DNA for the CDR3 is TGCGCCAGCAGACAGCGAACGGACACTGAAGCTTTCTTT. This sequence encodes CASRQRTDTEAFF.